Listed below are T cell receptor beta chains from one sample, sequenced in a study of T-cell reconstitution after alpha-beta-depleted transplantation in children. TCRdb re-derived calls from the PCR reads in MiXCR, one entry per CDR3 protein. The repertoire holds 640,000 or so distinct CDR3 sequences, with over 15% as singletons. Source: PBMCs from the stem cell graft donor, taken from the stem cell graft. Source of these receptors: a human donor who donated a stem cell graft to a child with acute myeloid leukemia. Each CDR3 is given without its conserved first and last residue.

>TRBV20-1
SATGPWGYT
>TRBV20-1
SARDGLETQY
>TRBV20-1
SARVGDYEQY
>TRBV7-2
ASSLVLESNEQF
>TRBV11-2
ASSPKGLIDTRMNTEAF
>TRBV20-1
SGGGVQTQY
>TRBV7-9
ASSLTVGQGLQETQY
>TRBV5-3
ARSPRDGYQH
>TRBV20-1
SARDGGAGYGYT
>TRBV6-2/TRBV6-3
ASSWGGNEQF
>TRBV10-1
ASSASLSPDTEAF
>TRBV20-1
CFLRGGSSSYNEQF
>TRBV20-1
SARRLGALDEQF
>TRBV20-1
SARDRSSGRTYNEQF
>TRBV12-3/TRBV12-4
ASSLETPISVA
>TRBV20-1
SARSAYEQY
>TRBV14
ASSQERPLNTGELF
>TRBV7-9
ASSRPTSGGAYNEQF
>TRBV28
ASSLSSEGPGGYNEQF
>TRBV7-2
ASSFLAGLETQY
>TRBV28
ASMGSGELF
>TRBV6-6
ASSYSRCEQF
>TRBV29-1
SVGGGLKNTEAF
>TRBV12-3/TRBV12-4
ASSLIAGGRETQY
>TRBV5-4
ASSLVAAGISKTQY
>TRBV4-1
ASSQALYGTDTQY
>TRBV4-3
ASSQYRDSDASYEQY
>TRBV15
AASTRSALTYGYT
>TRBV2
ASTGQNNEQF
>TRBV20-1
SARNRIVHGYT
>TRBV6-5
ASSYSIGLGLRSPLH
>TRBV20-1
SARVRAGHFCF
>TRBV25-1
ASSAFSGANVLT
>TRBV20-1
SASDGSSYNSPLH
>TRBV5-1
ASSLARVEGTGELF